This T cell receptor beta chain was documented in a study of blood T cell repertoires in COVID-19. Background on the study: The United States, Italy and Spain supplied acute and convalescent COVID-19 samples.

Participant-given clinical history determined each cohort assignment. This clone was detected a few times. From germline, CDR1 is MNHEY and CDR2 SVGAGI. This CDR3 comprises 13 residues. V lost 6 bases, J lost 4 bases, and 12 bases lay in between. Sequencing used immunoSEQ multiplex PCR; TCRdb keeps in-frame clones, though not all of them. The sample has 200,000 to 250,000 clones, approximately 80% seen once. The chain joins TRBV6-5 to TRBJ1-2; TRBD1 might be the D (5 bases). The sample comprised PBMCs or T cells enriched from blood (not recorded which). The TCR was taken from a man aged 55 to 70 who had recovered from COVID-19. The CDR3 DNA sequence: TGTGCCAGCAGCCCCAGGGAAATCTATGGCTACACCTTC. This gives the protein CASSPREIYGYTF.